This TCR beta chain was sequenced for a study of T cells expressing NK-cell markers. Study as a whole: One of the eight sequenced donors was seronegative, whereas the other seven were HCMV-seropositive.

The CDR3 has 16 residues. Germline CDR1 is SGHRS and CDR2 is YFSETQ. TCRdb re-analyzed the 5' RACE reads; it lists each CDR3 protein once, without DNA. The table lists about 260,000 distinct CDR3 sequences. A note on this clonotype: The antigen remains unidentified.

Study-wide points: A range of 1.0-7.0% of CD8+ T cells consisted of dominant NKG2C+ clonotypes in 5 to 7 donors. The leading position in the CD3+CD56-NKG2C+ fraction of several donors also went to these clonotypes. It is unclear if expanded NKG2C-expressing clones target HCMV antigens.

The receptor was derived from a woman aged 18 to 75 in good health. The sequenced sample was blood T cells: a sorted CD56 or NKG2C T cell subset, CD4+ or CD8+ T cells, or bulk PBMC T cells (not recorded which). V is TRBV5-1 and J is TRBJ2-1; with no DNA, the TCRdb D assignment of TRBD2 cannot be verified. The CDR3 region is CASSAAGTSGSNEQFF.